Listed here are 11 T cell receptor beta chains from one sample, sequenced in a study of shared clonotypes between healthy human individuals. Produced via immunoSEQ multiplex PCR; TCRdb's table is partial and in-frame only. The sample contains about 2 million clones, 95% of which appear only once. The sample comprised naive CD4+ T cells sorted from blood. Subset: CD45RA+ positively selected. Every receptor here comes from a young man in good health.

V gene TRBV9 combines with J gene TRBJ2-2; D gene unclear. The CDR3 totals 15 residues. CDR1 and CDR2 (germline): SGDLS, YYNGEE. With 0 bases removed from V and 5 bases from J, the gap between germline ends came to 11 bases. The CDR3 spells CASSVEPITTGELFF. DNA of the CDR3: TGTGCCAGCAGCGTAGAACCAATTACGACCGGGGAGCTGTTTTTT.

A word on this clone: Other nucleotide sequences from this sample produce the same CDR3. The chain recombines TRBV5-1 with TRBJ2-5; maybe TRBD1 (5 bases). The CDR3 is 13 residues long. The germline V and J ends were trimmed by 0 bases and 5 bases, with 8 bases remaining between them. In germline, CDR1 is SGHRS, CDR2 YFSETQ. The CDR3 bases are TGCGCCAGCAGCTTGGGGGGCGCGGAGACCCAGTACTTC. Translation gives CASSLGGAETQYF.

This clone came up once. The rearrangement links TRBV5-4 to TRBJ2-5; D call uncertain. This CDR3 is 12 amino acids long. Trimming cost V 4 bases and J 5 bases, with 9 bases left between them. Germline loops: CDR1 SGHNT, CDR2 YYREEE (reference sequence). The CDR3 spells CASSDPMETQYF. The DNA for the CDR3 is TGTGCCAGCAGCGACCCAATGGAGACCCAGTACTTC.

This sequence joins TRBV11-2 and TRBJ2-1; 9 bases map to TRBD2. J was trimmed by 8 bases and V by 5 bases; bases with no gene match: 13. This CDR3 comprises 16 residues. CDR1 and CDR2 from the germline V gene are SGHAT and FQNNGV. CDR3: CASSPSMLAGSYEQFF. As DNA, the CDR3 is TGTGCCAGCAGCCCGTCCATGCTAGCGGGGAGTTATGAGCAGTTCTTC.

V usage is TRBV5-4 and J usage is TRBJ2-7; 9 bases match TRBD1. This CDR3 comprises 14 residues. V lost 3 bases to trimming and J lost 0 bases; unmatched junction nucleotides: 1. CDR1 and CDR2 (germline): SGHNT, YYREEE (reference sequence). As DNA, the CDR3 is TGTGCCAGCAGCTCGGGACAGGGCTCCTACGAGCAGTACTTC. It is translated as CASSSGQGSYEQYF.

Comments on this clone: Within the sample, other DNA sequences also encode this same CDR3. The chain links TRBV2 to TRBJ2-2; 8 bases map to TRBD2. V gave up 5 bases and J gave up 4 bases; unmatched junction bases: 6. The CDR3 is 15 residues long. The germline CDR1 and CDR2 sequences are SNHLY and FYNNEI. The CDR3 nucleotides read TGTGCCAGCAGTCGAAGCGGGAGCGGCACCGGGGAGCTGTTTTTT. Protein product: CASSRSGSGTGELFF. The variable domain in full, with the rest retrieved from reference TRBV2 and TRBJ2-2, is EPEVTQTPSHQVTQMGQEVILRCVPISNHLYFYWYRQILGQKVEFLVSFYNNEISEKSEIFDDQFSVERPDGSNFTLKIRSTKLEDSAMYFCASSRSGSGTGELFFGEGSRLTVL.

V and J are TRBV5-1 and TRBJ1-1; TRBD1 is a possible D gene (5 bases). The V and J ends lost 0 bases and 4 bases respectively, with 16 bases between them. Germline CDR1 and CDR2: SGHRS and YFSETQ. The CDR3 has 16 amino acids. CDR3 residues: CASSLVRDPGGTEAFF. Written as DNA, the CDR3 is TGCGCCAGCAGCTTGGTCCGGGACCCGGGGGGCACTGAAGCTTTCTTT.

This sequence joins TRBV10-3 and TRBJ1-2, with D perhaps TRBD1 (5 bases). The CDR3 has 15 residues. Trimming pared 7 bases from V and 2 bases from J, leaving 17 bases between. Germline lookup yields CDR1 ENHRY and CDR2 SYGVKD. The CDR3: CAITGAGIGNYGYTF. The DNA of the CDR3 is TGTGCCATCACCGGGGCAGGGATCGGGAACTATGGCTACACCTTC.

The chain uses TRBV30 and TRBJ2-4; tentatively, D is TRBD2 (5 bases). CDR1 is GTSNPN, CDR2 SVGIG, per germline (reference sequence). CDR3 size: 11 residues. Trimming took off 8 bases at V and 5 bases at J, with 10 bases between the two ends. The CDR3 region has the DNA TGTGCCGGGTCCGGGGAAAACATTCAGTACTTC. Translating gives CAGSGENIQYF.

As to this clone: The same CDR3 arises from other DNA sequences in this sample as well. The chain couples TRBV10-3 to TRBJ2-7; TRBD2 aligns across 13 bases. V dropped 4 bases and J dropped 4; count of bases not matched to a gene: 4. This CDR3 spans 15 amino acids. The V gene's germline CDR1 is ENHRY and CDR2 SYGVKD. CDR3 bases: TGTGCCATCAGTGGAGGGACTAGCGGGACATACGAGCAGTACTTC. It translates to CAISGGTSGTYEQYF.

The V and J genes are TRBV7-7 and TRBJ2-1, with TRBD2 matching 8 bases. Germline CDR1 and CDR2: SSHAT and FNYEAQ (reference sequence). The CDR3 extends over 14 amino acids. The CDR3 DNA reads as TGTGCTAGCCACGGGACTAGTTTTTACAATGAGCAGTTCTTC. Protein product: CASHGTSFYNEQFF.